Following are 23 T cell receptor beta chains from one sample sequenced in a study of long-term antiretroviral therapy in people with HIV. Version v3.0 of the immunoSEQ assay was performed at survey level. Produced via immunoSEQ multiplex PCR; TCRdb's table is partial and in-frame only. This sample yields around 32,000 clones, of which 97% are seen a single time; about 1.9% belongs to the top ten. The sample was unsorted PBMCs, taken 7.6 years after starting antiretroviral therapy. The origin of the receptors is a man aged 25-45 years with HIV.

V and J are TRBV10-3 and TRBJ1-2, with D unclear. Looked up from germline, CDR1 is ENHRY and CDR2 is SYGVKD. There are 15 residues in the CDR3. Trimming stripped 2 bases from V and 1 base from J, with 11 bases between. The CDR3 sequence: CAISEAAGFNYGYTF. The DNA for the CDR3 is TGTGCCATCAGTGAGGCAGCGGGGTTTAACTATGGCTACACCTTC.

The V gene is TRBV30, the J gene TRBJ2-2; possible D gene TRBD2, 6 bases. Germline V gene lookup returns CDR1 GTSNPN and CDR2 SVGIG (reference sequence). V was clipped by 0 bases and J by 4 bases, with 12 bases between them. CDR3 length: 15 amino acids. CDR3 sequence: CAWSVGGGGTGELFF. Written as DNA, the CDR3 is TGTGCCTGGAGTGTCGGGGGAGGAGGCACCGGGGAGCTGTTTTTT.

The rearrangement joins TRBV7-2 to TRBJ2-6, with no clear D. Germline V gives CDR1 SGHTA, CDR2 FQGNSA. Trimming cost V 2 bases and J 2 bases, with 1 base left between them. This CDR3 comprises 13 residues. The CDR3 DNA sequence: TGTGCCAGCAGCTTACCTGGGGCCAACGTCCTGACTTTC. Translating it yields CASSLPGANVLTF.

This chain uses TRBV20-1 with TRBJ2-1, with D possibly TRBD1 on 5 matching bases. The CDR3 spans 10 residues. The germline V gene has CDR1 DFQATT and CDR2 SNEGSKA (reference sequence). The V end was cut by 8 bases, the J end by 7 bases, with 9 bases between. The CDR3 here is CSPRANEQFF. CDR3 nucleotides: TGCAGTCCCAGGGCGAATGAGCAGTTCTTC.

The CDR3 sequence: CASSIGDGGVYEQYF. DNA for the CDR3: TGTGCCAGTAGTATAGGGGACGGAGGAGTCTACGAGCAGTACTTC. This chain links TRBV19 with TRBJ2-7, with D tentatively TRBD1 or TRBD2 (5 bases each). Germline-derived CDR1 and CDR2 are LNHDA and SQIVND (reference sequence). V shed 1 base and J shed 3 bases, with 13 bases lying between them. The CDR3 runs 15 residues.

As DNA, the CDR3 is TGCGCCAGCAGCCAAGATTGGGGAGGGGTCTACGAGCAGTACTTC. Its translation: CASSQDWGGVYEQYF. This chain joins TRBV4-3 and TRBJ2-7; 7 nucleotides match TRBD2. CDR3 length: 15 amino acids. Per germline, CDR1 LGHNA and CDR2 YSLEER. With 0 bases clipped from V and 3 bases from J, the junction kept 5 bases outside the gene matches.

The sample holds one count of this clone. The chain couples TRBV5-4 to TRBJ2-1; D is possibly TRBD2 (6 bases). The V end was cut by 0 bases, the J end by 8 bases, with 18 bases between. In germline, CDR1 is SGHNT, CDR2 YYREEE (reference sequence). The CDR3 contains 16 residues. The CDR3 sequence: CASSLALANSLHEQFF. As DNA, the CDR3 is TGTGCCAGCAGCTTGGCACTAGCCAATTCTCTCCATGAGCAGTTCTTC.

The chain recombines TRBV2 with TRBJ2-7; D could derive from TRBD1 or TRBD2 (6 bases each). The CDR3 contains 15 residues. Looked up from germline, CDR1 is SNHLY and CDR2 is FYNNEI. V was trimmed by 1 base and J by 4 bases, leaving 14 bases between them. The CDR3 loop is CASSEEGGSWYEQYF. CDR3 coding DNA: TGTGCCAGCAGTGAAGAGGGGGGAAGCTGGTACGAGCAGTACTTC.

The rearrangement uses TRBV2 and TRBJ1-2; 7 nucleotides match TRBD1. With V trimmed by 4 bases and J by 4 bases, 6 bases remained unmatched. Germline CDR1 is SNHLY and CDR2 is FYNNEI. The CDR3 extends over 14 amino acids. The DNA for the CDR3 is TGTGCCAGCAGTGCCAGCAGGGGGGGCTATGGCTACACCTTC. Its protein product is CASSASRGGYGYTF.

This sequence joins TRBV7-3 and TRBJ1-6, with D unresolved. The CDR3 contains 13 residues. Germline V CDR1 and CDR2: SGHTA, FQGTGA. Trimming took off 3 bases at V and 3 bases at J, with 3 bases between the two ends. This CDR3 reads CASSLDYNSPLHF. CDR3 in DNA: TGTGCCAGCAGCTTGGACTATAATTCACCCCTCCACTTT.

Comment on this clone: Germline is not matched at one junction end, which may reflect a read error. In DNA, the CDR3 is TGTGCTAGCAGCCCGGGGTATGGGGACCCCTACGAGCAGTACTTC. Its translation is CASSPGYGDPYEQYF. The genes are TRBV7-7 and TRBJ2-7; D could derive from TRBD1 or TRBD2 (5 bases each). CDR3 length: 15 residues. Germline V CDR1 and CDR2: SSHAT, FNYEAQ (reference sequence).

The CDR3 DNA reads TGTGCCAGTAGCACCCTGAGCGGGAGCTCCTACAATGAGCAGTTCTTC. This encodes CASSTLSGSSYNEQFF. This sequence joins TRBV19 and TRBJ2-1; TRBD2 aligns across 8 bases. The V and J ends lost 6 bases and 0 bases, in that order; junction bases with no gene match: 7. CDR3 length: 16 residues. Germline V gives CDR1 LNHDA, CDR2 SQIVND (reference sequence). Full variable domain (rest looked up from reference TRBV19 and TRBJ2-1): DGGITQSPKYLFRKEGQNVTLSCEQNLNHDAMYWYRQDPGQGLRLIYYSQIVNDFQKGDIAEGYSVSREKKESFPLTVTSAQKNPTAFYLCASSTLSGSSYNEQFFGPGTRLTVL.

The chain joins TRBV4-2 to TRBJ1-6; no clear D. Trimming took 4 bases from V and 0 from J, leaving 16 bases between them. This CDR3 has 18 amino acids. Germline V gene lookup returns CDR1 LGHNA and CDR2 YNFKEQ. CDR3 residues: CASSLDTGLSSYNSPLHF. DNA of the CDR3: TGTGCCAGCAGCCTCGACACGGGGTTAAGCTCCTATAATTCACCCCTCCACTTT.

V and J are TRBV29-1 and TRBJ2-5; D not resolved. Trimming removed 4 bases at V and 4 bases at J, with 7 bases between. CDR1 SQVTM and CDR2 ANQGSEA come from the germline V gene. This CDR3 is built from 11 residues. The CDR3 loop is CSVGVGETQYF. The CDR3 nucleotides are TGCAGCGTTGGAGTTGGAGAGACCCAGTACTTC.

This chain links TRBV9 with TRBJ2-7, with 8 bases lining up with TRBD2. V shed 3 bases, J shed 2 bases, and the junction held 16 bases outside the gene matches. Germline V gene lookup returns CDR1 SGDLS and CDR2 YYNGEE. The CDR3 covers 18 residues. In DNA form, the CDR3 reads TGTGCCAGCAGCGCGGGGGGGATACTAGCGGCTATCGCCTACGAGCAGTACTTC. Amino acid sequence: CASSAGGILAAIAYEQYF.

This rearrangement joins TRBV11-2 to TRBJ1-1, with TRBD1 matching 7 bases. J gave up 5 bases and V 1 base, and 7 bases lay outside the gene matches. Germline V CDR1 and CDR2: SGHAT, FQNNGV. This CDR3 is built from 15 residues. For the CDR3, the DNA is TGTGCCAGCAGCTTAGTAGGGGGCAGAGGAACTGAAGCTTTCTTT. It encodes CASSLVGGRGTEAFF.

CDR3 region: CASSPEGNSPLHF. In DNA form, the CDR3 reads TGTGCCAGCAGCCCTGAGGGTAATTCACCCCTCCACTTT. The gene calls are TRBV7-2 and TRBJ1-6; D ambiguous. Trimming removed 5 bases at V and 6 bases at J, with 8 bases between. CDR1 SGHTA and CDR2 FQGNSA come from the germline V gene. The CDR3 is 13 residues long.

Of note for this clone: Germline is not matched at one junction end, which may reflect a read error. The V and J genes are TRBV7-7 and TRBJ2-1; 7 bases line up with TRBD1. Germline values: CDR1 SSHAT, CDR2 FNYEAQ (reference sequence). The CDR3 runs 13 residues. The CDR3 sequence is CASSLGQDNEQFF. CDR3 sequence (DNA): TGTGCTAGCAGCTTAGGACAGGACAATGAGCAGTTCTTC.

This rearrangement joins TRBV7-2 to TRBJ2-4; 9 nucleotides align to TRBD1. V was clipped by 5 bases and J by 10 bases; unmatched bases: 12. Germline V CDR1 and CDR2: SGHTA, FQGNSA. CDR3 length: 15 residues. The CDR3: CASSENPWTGEIQYF. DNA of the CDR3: TGTGCCAGCAGCGAAAACCCTTGGACAGGGGAAATTCAGTACTTC.

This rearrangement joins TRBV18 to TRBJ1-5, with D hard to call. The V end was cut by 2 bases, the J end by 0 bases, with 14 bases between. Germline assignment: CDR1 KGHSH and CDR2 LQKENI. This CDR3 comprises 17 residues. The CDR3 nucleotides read TGTGCCAGCTCACCAAAACACAACGCACATAGCAATCAGCCCCAGCATTTT. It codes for CASSPKHNAHSNQPQHF.

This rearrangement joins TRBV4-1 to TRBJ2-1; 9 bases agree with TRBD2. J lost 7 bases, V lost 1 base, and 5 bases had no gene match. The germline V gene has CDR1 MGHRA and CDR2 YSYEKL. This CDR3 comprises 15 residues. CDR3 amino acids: CASSQGVAGVNEQFF. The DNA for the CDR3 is TGCGCCAGCAGCCAAGGTGTAGCGGGGGTTAATGAGCAGTTCTTC.

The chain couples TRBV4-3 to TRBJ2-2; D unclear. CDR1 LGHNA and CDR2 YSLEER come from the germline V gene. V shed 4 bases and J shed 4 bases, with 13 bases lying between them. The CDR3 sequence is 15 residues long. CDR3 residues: CASSLNLASTGELFF. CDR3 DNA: TGCGCCAGCAGCCTAAACCTTGCGTCCACCGGGGAGCTGTTTTTT.

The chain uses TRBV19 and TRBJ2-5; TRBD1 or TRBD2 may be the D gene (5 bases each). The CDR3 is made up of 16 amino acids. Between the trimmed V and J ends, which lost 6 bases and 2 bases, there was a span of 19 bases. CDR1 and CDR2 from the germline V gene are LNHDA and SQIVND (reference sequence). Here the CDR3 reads CASSPENVRGQETQYF. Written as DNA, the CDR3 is TGTGCCAGTAGCCCAGAGAACGTGAGGGGACAAGAGACCCAGTACTTC. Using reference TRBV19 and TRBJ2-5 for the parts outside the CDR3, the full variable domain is DGGITQSPKYLFRKEGQNVTLSCEQNLNHDAMYWYRQDPGQGLRLIYYSQIVNDFQKGDIAEGYSVSREKKESFPLTVTSAQKNPTAFYLCASSPENVRGQETQYFGPGTRLLVL.